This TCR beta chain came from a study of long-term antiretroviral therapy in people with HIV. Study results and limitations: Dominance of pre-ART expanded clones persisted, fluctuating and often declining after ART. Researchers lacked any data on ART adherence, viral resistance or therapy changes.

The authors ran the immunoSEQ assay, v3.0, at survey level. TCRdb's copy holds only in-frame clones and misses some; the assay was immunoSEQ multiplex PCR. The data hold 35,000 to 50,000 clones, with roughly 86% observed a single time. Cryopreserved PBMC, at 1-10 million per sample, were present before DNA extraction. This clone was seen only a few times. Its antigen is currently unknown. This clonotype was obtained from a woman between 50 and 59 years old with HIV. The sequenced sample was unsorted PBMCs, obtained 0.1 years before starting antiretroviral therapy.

The CDR3 region has the DNA TGTGCCAGCAGTCGTCAGGGCGGAAGCGGGGAGCTGTTTTTT. Its protein is CASSRQGGSGELFF. The chain couples TRBV27 to TRBJ2-2; weak D call: TRBD1 (5 bases). Germline V lookup: CDR1 MNHEY, CDR2 SMNVEV (reference sequence). Trimming removed 5 bases at V and 7 bases at J, with 14 bases between. The CDR3 length is 14 residues.